This T cell receptor beta chain was recorded in a study of cytomegalovirus exposure and HLA in healthy donors. To note about this clone: Its antigen is not identified.

Sampled while nominally healthy, donors likely had unrecorded immune exposures. Whole-study results and caveats: Later on, an analysis tied around 17,000 TCR beta sequences to HLA alleles at 0.05 false discovery rate. CMV serostatus was the sole immune exposure data available.

From germline, CDR1 is MRHNA and CDR2 SNTAGT. The V and J ends lost 5 bases and 2 bases respectively, with 14 bases between them. The CDR3 sequence is 15 residues long. The PCR contained 60 Vbeta and 13 Jbeta primers. Using immunoSEQ multiplex PCR, the repertoire was profiled, and TCRdb retains in-frame clones only, with some absent. Of about 110,000 clones listed, roughly 70% were seen once; the top ten hold around 15%. The origin of this receptor is a woman between 35 and 50 years old in good health and CMV-seropositive. The J gene is TRBJ2-3, the V gene TRBV6-4; D perhaps matches TRBD2 (6 bases). The sequencing sample was made of PBMCs. The CDR3 spells CASSFSPGDTDTQYF. CDR3 DNA: TGTGCCAGCAGTTTCAGCCCGGGGGACACAGATACGCAGTATTTT.